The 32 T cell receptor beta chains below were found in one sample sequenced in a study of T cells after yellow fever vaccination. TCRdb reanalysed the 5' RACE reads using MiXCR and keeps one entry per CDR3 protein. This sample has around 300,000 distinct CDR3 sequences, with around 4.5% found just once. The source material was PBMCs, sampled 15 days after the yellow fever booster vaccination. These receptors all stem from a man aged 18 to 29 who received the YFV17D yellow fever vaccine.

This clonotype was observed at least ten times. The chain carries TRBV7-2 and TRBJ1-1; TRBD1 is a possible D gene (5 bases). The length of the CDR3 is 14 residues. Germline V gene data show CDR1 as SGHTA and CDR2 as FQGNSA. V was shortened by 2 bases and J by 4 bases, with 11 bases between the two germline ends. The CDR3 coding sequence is TGTGCCAGCAGCTTAAGTCAGGGACCCACTGAAGCTTTCTTT. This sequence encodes CASSLSQGPTEAFF.

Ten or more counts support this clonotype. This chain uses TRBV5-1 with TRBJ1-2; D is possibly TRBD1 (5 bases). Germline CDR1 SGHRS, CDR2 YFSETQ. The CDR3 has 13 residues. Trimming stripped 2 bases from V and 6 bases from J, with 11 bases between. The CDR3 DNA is TGCGCCAGCAGCTTATCCGGGACGGATGGCTACACCTTC. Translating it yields CASSLSGTDGYTF.

CDR3 sequence reads: CASSILSPDTNYGYTF. DNA for the CDR3: TGTGCCAGCTCAATTTTGTCGCCAGACACCAACTATGGCTACACCTTC. This chain links TRBV18 with TRBJ1-2; the D is unclear. Trimming shortened V by 5 bases and J by 2 bases, and 18 bases separated the two germline ends. This CDR3 spans 16 amino acids. Germline values: CDR1 KGHSH, CDR2 LQKENI. The complete variable domain, with remaining parts taken from reference TRBV18 and TRBJ1-2, reads NAGVMQNPRHLVRRRGQEARLRCSPMKGHSHVYWYRQLPEEGLKFMVYLQKENIIDESGMPKERFSAEFPKEGPSILRIQQVVRGDSAAYFCASSILSPDTNYGYTFGSGTRLTVV.

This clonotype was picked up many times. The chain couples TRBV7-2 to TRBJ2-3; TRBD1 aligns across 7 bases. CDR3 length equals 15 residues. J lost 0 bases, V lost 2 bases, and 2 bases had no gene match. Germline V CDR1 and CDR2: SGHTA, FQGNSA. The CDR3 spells CASSLMGQSTDTQYF. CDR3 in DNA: TGTGCCAGCAGCTTAATGGGACAGAGCACAGATACGCAGTATTTT.

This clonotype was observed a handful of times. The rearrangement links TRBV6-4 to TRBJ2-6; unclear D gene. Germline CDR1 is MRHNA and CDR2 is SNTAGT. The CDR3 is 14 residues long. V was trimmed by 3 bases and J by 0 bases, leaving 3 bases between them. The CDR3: CASSEYSGANVLTF. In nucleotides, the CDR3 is TGTGCCAGCAGTGAATACTCTGGGGCCAACGTCCTGACTTTC.

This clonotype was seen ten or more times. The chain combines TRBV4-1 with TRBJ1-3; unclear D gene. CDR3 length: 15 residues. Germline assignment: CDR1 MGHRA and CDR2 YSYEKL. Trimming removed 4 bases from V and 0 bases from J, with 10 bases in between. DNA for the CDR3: TGCGCCAGCAGCCTAGCGGGCTACTCTGGAAACACCATATATTTT. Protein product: CASSLAGYSGNTIYF.

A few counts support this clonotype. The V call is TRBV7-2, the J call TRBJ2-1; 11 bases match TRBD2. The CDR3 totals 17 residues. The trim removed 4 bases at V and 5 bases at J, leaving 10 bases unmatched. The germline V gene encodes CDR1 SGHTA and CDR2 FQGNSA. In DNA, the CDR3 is TGTGCCAGCAGCTCACCCCTAGGGACTAGCGGTCACAATGAGCAGTTCTTC. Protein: CASSSPLGTSGHNEQFF.

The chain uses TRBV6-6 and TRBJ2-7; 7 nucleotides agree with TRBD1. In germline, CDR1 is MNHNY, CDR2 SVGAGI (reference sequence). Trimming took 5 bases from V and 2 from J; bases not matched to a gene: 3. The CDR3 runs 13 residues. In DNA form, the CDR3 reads TGTGCCAGCAGTAAGGGACAGACCTACGAGCAGTACGTC. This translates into CASSKGQTYEQYV.

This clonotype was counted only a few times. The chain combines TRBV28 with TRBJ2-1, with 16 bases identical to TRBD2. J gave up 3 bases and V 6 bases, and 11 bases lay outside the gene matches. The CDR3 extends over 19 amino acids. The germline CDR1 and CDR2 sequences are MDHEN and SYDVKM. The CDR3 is CASSLPGLAGGPSYNEQFF. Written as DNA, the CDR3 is TGTGCCAGCAGCCTACCGGGACTAGCGGGGGGGCCTAGCTACAATGAGCAGTTCTTC. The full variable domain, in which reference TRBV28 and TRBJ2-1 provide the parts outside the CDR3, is DVKVTQSSRYLVKRTGEKVFLECVQDMDHENMFWYRQDPGLGLRLIYFSYDVKMKEKGDIPEGYSVSREKKERFSLILESASTNQTSMYLCASSLPGLAGGPSYNEQFFGPGTRLTVL.

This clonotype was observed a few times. For the CDR3, the DNA is TGTGCCAGCAGGCCTCGGGGGGCGAACACTGAAGCTTTCTTT. It specifies CASRPRGANTEAFF. The V call is TRBV12-3 or TRBV12-4, the J call TRBJ1-1, with D perhaps TRBD1 (6 bases). This CDR3 has 14 residues. V lost 6 bases and J lost 1, with 12 bases in between.

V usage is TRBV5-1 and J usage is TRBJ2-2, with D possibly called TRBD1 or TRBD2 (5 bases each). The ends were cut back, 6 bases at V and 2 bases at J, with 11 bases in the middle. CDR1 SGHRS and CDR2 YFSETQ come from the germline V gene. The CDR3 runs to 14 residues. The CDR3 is CASNTGTNTGELFF. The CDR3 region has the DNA TGCGCCAGCAATACCGGGACCAACACCGGGGAGCTGTTTTTT.

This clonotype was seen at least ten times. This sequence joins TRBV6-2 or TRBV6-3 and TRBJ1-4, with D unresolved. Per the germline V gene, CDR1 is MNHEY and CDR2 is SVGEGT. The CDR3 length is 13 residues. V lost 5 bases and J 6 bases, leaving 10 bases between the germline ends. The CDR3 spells CASSIDAYEKLFF. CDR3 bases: TGTGCCAGCAGTATCGACGCTTATGAAAAACTGTTTTTT.

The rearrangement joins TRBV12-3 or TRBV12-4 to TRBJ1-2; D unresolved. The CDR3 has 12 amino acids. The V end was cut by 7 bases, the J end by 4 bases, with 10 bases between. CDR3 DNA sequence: TGTGCCAGCACCAAGAAGGGCTATGGCTACACCTTC. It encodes CASTKKGYGYTF.

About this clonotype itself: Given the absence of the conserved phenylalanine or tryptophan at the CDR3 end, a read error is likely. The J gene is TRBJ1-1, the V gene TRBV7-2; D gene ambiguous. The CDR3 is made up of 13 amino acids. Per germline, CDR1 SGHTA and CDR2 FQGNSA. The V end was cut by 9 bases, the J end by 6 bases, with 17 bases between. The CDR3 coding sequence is TGTGCCAGGGCGAGTCCAGGCGGGGCTGAAGCTTTCTCT. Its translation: CARASPGGAEAFS.

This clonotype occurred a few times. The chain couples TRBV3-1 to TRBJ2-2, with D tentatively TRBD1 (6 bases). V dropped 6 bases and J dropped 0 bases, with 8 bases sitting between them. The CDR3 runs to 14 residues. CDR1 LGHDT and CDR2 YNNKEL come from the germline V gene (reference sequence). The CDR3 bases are TGTGCCAGCAGGACAGGAGCGAACACCGGGGAGCTGTTTTTT. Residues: CASRTGANTGELFF.

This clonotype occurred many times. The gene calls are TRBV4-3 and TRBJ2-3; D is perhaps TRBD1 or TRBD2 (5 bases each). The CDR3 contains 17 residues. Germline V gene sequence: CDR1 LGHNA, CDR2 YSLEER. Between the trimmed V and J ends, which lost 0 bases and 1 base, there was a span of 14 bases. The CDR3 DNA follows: TGCGCCAGCAGCCAAGATTGGGACGGCGGAGGCACAGATACGCAGTATTTT. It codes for CASSQDWDGGGTDTQYF.

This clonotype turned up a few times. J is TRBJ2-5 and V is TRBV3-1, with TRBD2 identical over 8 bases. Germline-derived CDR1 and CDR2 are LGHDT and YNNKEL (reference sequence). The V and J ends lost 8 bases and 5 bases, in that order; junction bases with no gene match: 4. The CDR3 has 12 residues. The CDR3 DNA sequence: TGTGCCAGCGGGCGGGGGGCCGAGACCCAGTACTTC. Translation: CASGRGAETQYF.

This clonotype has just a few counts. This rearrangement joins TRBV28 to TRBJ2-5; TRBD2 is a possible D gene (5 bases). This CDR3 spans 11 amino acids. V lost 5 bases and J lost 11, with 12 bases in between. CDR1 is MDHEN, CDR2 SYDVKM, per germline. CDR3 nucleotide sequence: TGTGCCAGCAGTACCCCCCGGGAACAGTACTTC. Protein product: CASSTPREQYF.

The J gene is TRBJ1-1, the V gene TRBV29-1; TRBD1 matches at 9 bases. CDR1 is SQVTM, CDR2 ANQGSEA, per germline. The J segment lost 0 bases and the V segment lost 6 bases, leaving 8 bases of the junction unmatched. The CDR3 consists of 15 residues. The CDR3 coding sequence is TGCAGCGTGACAGGGGGATGGGGCATGAACACTGAAGCTTTCTTT. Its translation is CSVTGGWGMNTEAFF.

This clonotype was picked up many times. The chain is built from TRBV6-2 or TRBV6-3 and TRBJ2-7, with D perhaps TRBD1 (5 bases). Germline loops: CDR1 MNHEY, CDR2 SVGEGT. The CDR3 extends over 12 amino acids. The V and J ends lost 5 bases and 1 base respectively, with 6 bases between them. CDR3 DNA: TGTGCCAGCAGTGACAGTTCCTACGAGCAGTACTTC. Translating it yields CASSDSSYEQYF.

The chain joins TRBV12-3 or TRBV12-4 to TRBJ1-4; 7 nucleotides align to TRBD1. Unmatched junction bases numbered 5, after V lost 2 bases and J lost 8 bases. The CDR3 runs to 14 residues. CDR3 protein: CASSLRQGREKLFF. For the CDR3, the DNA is TGTGCCAGCAGTTTACGACAGGGCAGGGAAAAACTGTTTTTT.

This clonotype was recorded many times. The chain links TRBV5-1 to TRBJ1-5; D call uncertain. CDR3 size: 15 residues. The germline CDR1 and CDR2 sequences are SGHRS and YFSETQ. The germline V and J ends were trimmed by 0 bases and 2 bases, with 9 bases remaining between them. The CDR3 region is CASSLGGVGNQPQHF. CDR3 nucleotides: TGCGCCAGCAGCTTGGGGGGAGTTGGCAATCAGCCCCAGCATTTT.

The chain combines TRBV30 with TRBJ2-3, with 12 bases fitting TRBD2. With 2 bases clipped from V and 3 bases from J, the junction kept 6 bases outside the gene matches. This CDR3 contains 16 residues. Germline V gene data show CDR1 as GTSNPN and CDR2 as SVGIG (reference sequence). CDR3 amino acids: CAWSFGLAGSTDTQYF. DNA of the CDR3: TGTGCCTGGAGTTTCGGACTAGCGGGGAGTACAGATACGCAGTATTTT.

CDR3 coding DNA: TGTGCCTGGAAACGCGGACAGGGCCTCGAGCAGTACTTC. This translates into CAWKRGQGLEQYF. The chain uses TRBV30 and TRBJ2-7, with 8 bases identical to TRBD1. The CDR3 covers 13 residues. In germline, CDR1 is GTSNPN, CDR2 SVGIG (reference sequence). V lost 4 bases, J lost 6 bases, and 8 bases stayed unmatched.

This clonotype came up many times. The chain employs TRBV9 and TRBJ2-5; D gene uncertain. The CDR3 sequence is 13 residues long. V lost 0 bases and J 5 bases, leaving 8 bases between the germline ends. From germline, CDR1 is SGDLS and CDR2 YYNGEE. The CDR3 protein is CASSVGGFETQYF. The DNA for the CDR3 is TGTGCCAGCAGCGTAGGGGGTTTTGAGACCCAGTACTTC.

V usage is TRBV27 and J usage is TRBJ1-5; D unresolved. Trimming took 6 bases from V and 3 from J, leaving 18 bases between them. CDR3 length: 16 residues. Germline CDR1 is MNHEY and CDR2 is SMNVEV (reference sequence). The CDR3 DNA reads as TGTGCCAGCAGCACCCTTCCCCGGGCCCCCAATCAGCCCCAGCATTTT. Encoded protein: CASSTLPRAPNQPQHF.

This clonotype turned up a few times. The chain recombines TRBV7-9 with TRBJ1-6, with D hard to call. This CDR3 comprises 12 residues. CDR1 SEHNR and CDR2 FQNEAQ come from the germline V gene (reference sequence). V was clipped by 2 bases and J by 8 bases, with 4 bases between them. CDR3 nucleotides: TGTGCCAGCAGCTTATACGATTCACCCCTCCACTTT. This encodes CASSLYDSPLHF.

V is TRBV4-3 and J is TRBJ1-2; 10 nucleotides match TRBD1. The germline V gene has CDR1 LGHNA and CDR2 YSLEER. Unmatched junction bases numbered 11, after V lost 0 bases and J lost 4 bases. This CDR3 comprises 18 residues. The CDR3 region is CASSQDIRTGGMGYGYTF. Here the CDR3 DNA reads TGCGCCAGCAGCCAAGATATCAGGACAGGGGGAATGGGCTATGGCTACACCTTC.

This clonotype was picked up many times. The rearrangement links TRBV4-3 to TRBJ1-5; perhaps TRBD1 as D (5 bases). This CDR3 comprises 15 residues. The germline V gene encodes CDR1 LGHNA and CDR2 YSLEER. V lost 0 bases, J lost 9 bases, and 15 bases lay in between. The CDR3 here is CASSQDGDHAGPQHF. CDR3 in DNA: TGCGCCAGCAGCCAAGACGGGGACCATGCGGGGCCCCAGCATTTT.

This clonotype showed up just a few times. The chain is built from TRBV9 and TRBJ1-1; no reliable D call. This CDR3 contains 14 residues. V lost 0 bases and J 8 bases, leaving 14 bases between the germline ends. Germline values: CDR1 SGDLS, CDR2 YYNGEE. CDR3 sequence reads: CASSVDLGPAEAFF. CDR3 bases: TGTGCCAGCAGCGTAGACCTGGGTCCCGCGGAAGCTTTCTTT.

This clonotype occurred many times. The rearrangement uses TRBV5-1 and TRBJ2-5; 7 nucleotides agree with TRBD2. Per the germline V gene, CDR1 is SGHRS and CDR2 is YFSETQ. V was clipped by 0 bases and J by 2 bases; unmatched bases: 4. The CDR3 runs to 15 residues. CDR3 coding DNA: TGCGCCAGCAGCTTGGGGGACTACACTCAAGAGACCCAGTACTTC. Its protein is CASSLGDYTQETQYF.

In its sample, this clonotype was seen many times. The chain's CDR3 is CASSGQSYEQYF. Written as DNA, the CDR3 is TGTGCCAGCAGCGGACAGTCCTACGAGCAGTACTTC. The rearrangement links TRBV7-9 to TRBJ2-7, with a weak D call TRBD1 (6 bases). The CDR3 has 12 residues. V was trimmed by 5 bases and J by 1 base, leaving 6 bases between them. Germline values: CDR1 SEHNR, CDR2 FQNEAQ (reference sequence).